A selection of T cell receptor beta chains follows, all from one sample in a study of T cell repertoires in ileal Crohn's disease. Assay used: immunoSEQ multiplex PCR; TCRdb lists only in-frame clones, some missing. Here the sample spans some 14,000 clones, around three quarters being singletons. Sequencing used ileal tissue. Receptor source: an adult with Crohn's disease. CDR3s include the opening cysteine and the closing phenylalanine or tryptophan. Fields, in order: J gene, V gene, D gene, clone size, CDR3 DNA, CDR3 protein. A D gene is named only where the DNA matches it firmly. The size entry is marked missing in some rows and otherwise reads once, few, many or a size class.

TRBJ2-3,TRBV7-3,-,-,TGTGCCAGCAGCTTATCGGACACAGATACGCAGTATTTT,CASSLSDTDTQYF
TRBJ2-7,TRBV4-2,TRBD1,-,TGTGCCAGCAGCCAAGCCCAGACAGGGGATAGCTCCTACGAGCAGTACTTC,CASSQAQTGDSSYEQYF
TRBJ1-1,TRBV10-2,TRBD1,-,TGCGCCAGCCGTTCGACAGGGATGAACACTGAAGCTTTCTTT,CASRSTGMNTEAFF
TRBJ1-6,TRBV9,TRBD1,once,TGTGCCAGCAGCGTAACCGACAGGGATAATTCACCCCTCCACTTT,CASSVTDRDNSPLHF
TRBJ1-1,TRBV27,-,-,TGTGCCAGCAGTTTAAGGAGGGGACATACTGAAGCTTTCTTT,CASSLRRGHTEAFF
TRBJ1-1,TRBV9,-,-,TGTGCCAGCAGCGCCCTCCTCACTAACACTGAAGCTTTCTTT,CASSALLTNTEAFF
TRBJ1-6,TRBV30,-,-,TGTGCCTGGTTGACCCGGGACACTAATTCACCCCTCCACTTT,CAWLTRDTNSPLHF
TRBJ2-7,TRBV7-9,-,few,TGTGCCAGCAGATCGGCGGGACTTACCTACGAGCAGTACTTC,CASRSAGLTYEQYF
TRBJ2-3,TRBV7-8,-,-,TGTGCCAGCAGCTCGGAAACAGAAGATACGCAGTATTTT,CASSSETEDTQYF
TRBJ1-5,TRBV10-2,-,-,TGCGCCAGCAGTGAGTCCCACAGGGATCAGCCCCAGCATTTT,CASSESHRDQPQHF
TRBJ2-7,TRBV7-9,-,-,TGTGCCAGCAGCTTCCCGGGGTCCTCCTACGAGCAGTACTTC,CASSFPGSSYEQYF
TRBJ1-5,TRBV19,TRBD1,-,TGTGCCAGTAGCTCCGAGGACAGGCTCGATCAGCCCCAGCATTTT,CASSSEDRLDQPQHF
TRBJ2-7,TRBV4-1,-,-,TGCGCCAGCAGCCCCATCGGACTAACTTACGAGCAGTACTTC,CASSPIGLTYEQYF
TRBJ2-7,TRBV7-9,-,-,TGTGCCAGCTTGGACACGACCTACGAGCAGTACTTC,CASLDTTYEQYF
TRBJ2-1,TRBV4-2,TRBD1,-,TGTGCCAGCAGCAGGTTAGGGACAGGGTTCATCGAGCAGTTCTTC,CASSRLGTGFIEQFF
TRBJ1-5,TRBV9,-,few,TGTGCCAGCAGCGTATCCGACAGGCCTCATCAGCCCCAGCATTTT,CASSVSDRPHQPQHF
TRBJ1-1,TRBV7-2,-,-,TGTGCCAGCAGCTATTTTGGGGGGTTTGAAGCTTTCTTT,CASSYFGGFEAFF
TRBJ2-1,TRBV5-4,TRBD2,-,TGTGCCAGCGGGGAGGGGCTTTACAATGAGCAGTTCTTC,CASGEGLYNEQFF
TRBJ2-1,TRBV9,TRBD1,-,TGTGCCAGCAGCCTTTACGGGACAGGGGTTGGCAATGAGCAGTTCTTC,CASSLYGTGVGNEQFF
TRBJ1-5,TRBV27,-,once,TGTGCCAGCGTCCGGGAAGGGGTAAATCAGCCCCAGCATTTT,CASVREGVNQPQHF
TRBJ1-1,TRBV19,-,-,TGTGCCAGTAGCTTTGACAGGAACACTGAAGCTTTCTTT,CASSFDRNTEAFF
TRBJ2-5,TRBV15,TRBD1,once,TGTGCCACCAGCAGAGCCGGGACAGGAGGTGAGACCCAGTACTTC,CATSRAGTGGETQYF
TRBJ1-2,TRBV6-1,TRBD1,-,TGTGCCAGCAGTGCCAGGGGGATTGAGGACACCTTC,CASSARGIEDTF
TRBJ2-5,TRBV27,-,-,TGTGCCAGCAGTTTGACGCCGAGAGAGACCCAGTACTTC,CASSLTPRETQYF
TRBJ1-4,TRBV30,-,-,TGTGCCTGGGGTCGCCCCGCAGGCCTAAATGAAAAACTGTTTTTT,CAWGRPAGLNEKLFF
TRBJ2-7,TRBV7-8,-,few,TGTGCCAGCAGCCTCCCCGGGGGTGGGCTCAACGAGCAGTACTTC,CASSLPGGGLNEQYF
TRBJ2-5,TRBV29-1,-,-,TGCAGCGTTGAACTAGCGACACACCAAGAGACCCAGTACTTC,CSVELATHQETQYF
TRBJ1-4,TRBV19,-,-,TGTGCCAGTAGTTCCTCAGGGGCAGTGGGTGAAAAACTGTTTTTT,CASSSSGAVGEKLFF
TRBJ2-5,TRBV5-1,-,-,TGCGCCAGCAGCTTCGACAGCCCCCAAGAGACCCAGTACTTC,CASSFDSPQETQYF
TRBJ2-4,TRBV2,TRBD1,-,TGTGCCAGCAGTCCCGGGACAGGGAACTCCAAAAACATTCAGTACTTC,CASSPGTGNSKNIQYF
TRBJ1-6,TRBV19,-,-,TGTGCCAGTAGTCCTGGGACATTCGAGGGTAATTCACCCCTCCACTTT,CASSPGTFEGNSPLHF
TRBJ2-1,TRBV5-1,TRBD2,-,TGCGCCAGCAGCTTCCCGGCGACTAGCGGGGACTCCTACAATGAGCAGTTCTTC,CASSFPATSGDSYNEQFF
TRBJ2-5,TRBV6-1,-,-,TGTGCCAGCAGTGAAGTCCCGACCCAAGAGACCCAGTACTTC,CASSEVPTQETQYF
TRBJ2-5,TRBV7-8,TRBD2,-,TGTGCCAGCAGCGCAGGGCTAGCGGGGGCCCTCGGGGAGACCCAGTACTTC,CASSAGLAGALGETQYF
TRBJ1-1,TRBV29-1,-,-,TGCAGCGTTGTCCGGGACACTAACACTGAAGCTTTCTTT,CSVVRDTNTEAFF
TRBJ2-3,TRBV2,-,-,TGTGCCAGCAGACCTTTCCTAGCAGGAAGCACAGATACGCAGTATTTT,CASRPFLAGSTDTQYF
TRBJ1-2,TRBV28,TRBD1,-,TGTGCCAGCAGCCGACAGGGTCAGAACTATGGCTACACCTTC,CASSRQGQNYGYTF
TRBJ2-7,TRBV28,TRBD2,few,TGTGCCAGCAGTTTCCCGGGGGGCTCCTACGAGCAGTACTTC,CASSFPGGSYEQYF
TRBJ2-7,TRBV19,TRBD2,-,TGTGCCAGTAGCGCCGTCGCGGGGGGGCCGAGGGAGCAGTACTTC,CASSAVAGGPREQYF
TRBJ2-1,TRBV10-1,-,-,TGCGCCAGCAGCTCCAGGGGGGTCGGTCGGAATGAGCAGTTCTTC,CASSSRGVGRNEQFF
TRBJ1-2,TRBV6-6,-,-,TGTGCCAGCAGTTTTCTAGATGGTGGCTACACCTTC,CASSFLDGGYTF
TRBJ2-7,TRBV6-1,-,-,TGTGCCAGCAGGGGGGGGCTCTACGAGCAGTACTTC,CASRGGLYEQYF
TRBJ1-3,TRBV2,-,-,TGTGCCAGCAGTGACGGGATGGCCTCTGGAAACACCATATATTTT,CASSDGMASGNTIYF
TRBJ2-6,TRBV5-4,-,-,TGTGCCAGCAGCCCCTTTTTGGGGTCTGGTGCCAACGTCCTGACTTTC,CASSPFLGSGANVLTF
TRBJ1-1,TRBV5-1,-,-,TGCGCCAGCAGCTTGGTGGGCGGTCTGGCGGTGGCTGAAGCTTTCTTT,CASSLVGGLAVAEAFF
TRBJ2-7,TRBV10-2,TRBD1,-,TGCGCCAGCAACGGACAGGGGCCCGGGGAGCAGTACTTC,CASNGQGPGEQYF
TRBJ2-7,TRBV2,-,medium-sized,TGTGCCTCTAGGGGAAACCCCTACGAGCAGTACTTC,CASRGNPYEQYF
TRBJ1-6,TRBV28,TRBD1,-,TGTGCCAGCAGTTACACCGGGACAGGGGTTAAGAGCTCCTATAATTCACCCCTCCACTTT,CASSYTGTGVKSSYNSPLHF
TRBJ1-2,TRBV6-6,-,-,TGTGCCAGCAGTTACTCGTACGGCTACACCTTC,CASSYSYGYTF
TRBJ2-5,TRBV5-5,-,-,TGTGCCAGCAGCCGGATTGAGCGGGAGACCCAGTACTTC,CASSRIERETQYF